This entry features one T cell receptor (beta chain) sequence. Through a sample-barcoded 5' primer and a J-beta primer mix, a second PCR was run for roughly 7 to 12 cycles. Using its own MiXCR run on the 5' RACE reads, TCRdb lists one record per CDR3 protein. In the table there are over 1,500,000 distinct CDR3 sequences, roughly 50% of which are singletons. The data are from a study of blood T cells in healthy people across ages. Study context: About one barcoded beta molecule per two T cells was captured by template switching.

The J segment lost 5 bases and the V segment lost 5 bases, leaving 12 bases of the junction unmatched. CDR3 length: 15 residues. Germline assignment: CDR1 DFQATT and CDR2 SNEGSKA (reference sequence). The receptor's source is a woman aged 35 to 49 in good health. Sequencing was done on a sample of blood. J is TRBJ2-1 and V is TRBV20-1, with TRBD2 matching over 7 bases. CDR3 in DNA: TGCAGTGCTGAACTTGGACTAGTTACTCACAATGAGCAGTTCTTC. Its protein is CSAELGLVTHNEQFF.